This is a list of T cell receptor beta chains from one sample in a study of shared clonotypes between healthy human individuals. Profiled with immunoSEQ multiplex PCR; TCRdb holds only in-frame clones, not every one. Here the sample spans more than 2,000,000 clones, 85% to 95% being singletons. Source material: naive CD4+ T cells from PBMCs. These receptors were obtained from a man aged 18 to 30 in good health. Some clones in this sample may be carry-over from other donors' samples. Each CDR3 is given with its conserved first and last residue. Size values are once, few and many counts, or a class for expanded clones, and some rows have none.

V	J	size	CDR3
TRBV28	TRBJ2-7	NA	CASSAAWWGSSYEQYF
TRBV5-6	TRBJ1-4	NA	CASSPGLGSTNEKLFF
TRBV9	TRBJ2-1	NA	CASSVDQRRGGEQFF
TRBV7-9	TRBJ1-4	NA	CASSSGQVGDEKLFF
TRBV2	TRBJ2-1	NA	CASIAASSYNEQFF
TRBV6-1	TRBJ2-3	NA	CAIKGVGGPPDTQYF
TRBV5-1	TRBJ2-3	once	CASSFEPSGTGPDTQYF
TRBV4-2	TRBJ2-7	NA	CASSQDFSGVYEQYF
TRBV5-1	TRBJ1-1	NA	CASLGDRGVGTEAFF
TRBV28	TRBJ1-4	NA	CASTFNEGQGAVREKLFF
TRBV7-8	TRBJ2-2	NA	CASSREEPGELFF
TRBV28	TRBJ1-2	NA	CASRPSGTYGYTF
TRBV29-1	TRBJ2-7	NA	CSVEADRPYEQYF
TRBV9	TRBJ1-3	NA	CASSVTPDTIYF
TRBV6-6	TRBJ2-7	NA	CASSIFPTGEEQYF
TRBV29-1	TRBJ2-5	NA	CSVLGGEETQYF
TRBV28	TRBJ1-2	NA	CASRTGRTLYGYTF
TRBV6-5	TRBJ1-1	NA	CASSYGLTSKAFF
TRBV9	TRBJ2-2	NA	CASSAEAGGKNTGELFF
TRBV27	TRBJ2-7	NA	CASSTPEGAREQYF
TRBV30	TRBJ1-2	NA	CAWSRLGGPGGYTF
TRBV7-9	TRBJ2-2	NA	CASRRDPPNTGELFF